The entry below gives a single T cell receptor beta chain sequence along with its context. Germline CDR1 reads SGHRS; CDR2 reads YFSETQ. Trimming removed 5 bases from V and 3 bases from J; junction bases left unmatched: 13. There are 18 residues in the CDR3. Assay: immunoSEQ multiplex PCR; the TCRdb copy retains only in-frame clones and omits some. This table holds some 340,000 clones, roughly 86% found once. Sample treatment: some 20 received Ad26.COV2.S at low or high dose, single or two shots; about 5 received placebo; per-sample allocation not given. Collection of samples fell on day 63 after the first vaccine or placebo injection. The sample originates from a study of Ad26.COV2.S vaccination and SARS-CoV-2 variants.

The genes are TRBV5-1 and TRBJ2-6, with 8 bases lining up with TRBD1. The source material was peripheral blood, sampled in a trial of Ad26.COV2.S vaccine versus placebo. This clonotype originated in a person between 18 and 65 years old who received the Ad26.COV2.S COVID-19 vaccine or a placebo. The CDR3 nucleotides are TGCGCCAGCAGGGGCCGGGACAGGCTGGGTAGTGGGGCCAACGTCCTGACTTTC. Amino acids: CASRGRDRLGSGANVLTF.